This T cell receptor beta chain was identified in a study of cytomegalovirus exposure and HLA in healthy donors. Findings of the study overall: What was likely a sequencing artifact was a cluster of highly shared sequence variants. Presence/absence analyses treated sequencing depth as roughly uniform across donors.

13 Jbeta primers and 60 Vbeta primers were used for the PCR. The assay was immunoSEQ multiplex PCR, and TCRdb's table has in-frame clones only and misses some. The sample consists of over 100,000 clones, approximately 80% of them appearing once. The sample holds one count of this clone. Its matching antigen is unknown. The CDR3 is 13 residues long. The V end lost 3 bases, the J end lost 6 bases, and 11 bases lay between the germline ends. Germline lookup yields CDR1 KGHSH and CDR2 LQKENI. Source material: PBMCs. The chain employs TRBV18 and TRBJ1-2, with D maybe TRBD1 (5 bases). The receptor was isolated from a female donor in good health and CMV-seronegative. The CDR3 sequence is CASSPGEGNGYTF. The CDR3 DNA sequence: TGTGCCAGCTCACCGGGGGAGGGAAATGGCTACACCTTC. The full variable domain, in which reference TRBV18 and TRBJ1-2 provide the parts outside the CDR3, is NAGVMQNPRHLVRRRGQEARLRCSPMKGHSHVYWYRQLPEEGLKFMVYLQKENIIDESGMPKERFSAEFPKEGPSILRIQQVVRGDSAAYFCASSPGEGNGYTFGSGTRLTVV.